This T cell receptor beta chain was identified during a study of cytomegalovirus exposure and HLA in healthy donors (TCRdb year 2017). Regarding the complete study: According to an earlier analysis of 587 of the donors, 150 million to 200 million T cells yielded over 100 million unique TCR beta sequences and 276 Gb of sequence data. Using immunosequencing, the study profiled T cell repertoires from about 620 subjects and related those repertoires to cytomegalovirus serostatus. Donor age, sex, ethnicity and CMV serostatus were compiled together with the repertoire data. Across about 370 genotyped donors of the cohort, an average of roughly 250,000 unique TCR beta nucleotide sequences per donor were sequenced, and about a sixth of those sequences were non-productive. The study aimed to test whether cataloging public T cell receptors could reveal signatures of past pathogen exposure. Class I and class II HLA loci were covered by the typing at four-digit resolution. The number of typed donors differed by locus: about 620-630 for A, B, C, DRB1 and DQB1; approximately 530 for DQA1; fewer than 610 for DPA1; and 400 to 480 for DPB1. Four or five DR-DQ haplotypes were handled as single units for association and clustering, since linkage in the cohort was strong. The genetic ancestry cluster associated with self-reported Caucasian donors included about 81% of the roughly 380 genotyped donors. A separate validation cohort of roughly 130 different subjects was used in addition to the roughly 720-subject first cohort. A later genetic analysis used genome-wide SNP genotypes for about 60% of the roughly 700 donors, treating that subset as a discovery cohort. The study combined high-throughput TCR immunosequencing, statistical association of individual TCRs with disease status, and machine learning to predict cytomegalovirus infection status. An early release that covered about 640 HLA-typed donors contained 250 to 350 gigabases of sequencing data and tens of millions of unique TCR sequences. In the later analysis, no new phenotypic data were used to find candidate immune exposures; instead, reliance was placed on TCR beta sequences and their occurrence across donors. An earlier analysis of 587 of the donors used high-throughput TCR beta sequencing to judge whether each TCR beta V gene segment behaved as functional or pseudogenic. In a later analysis, previously published TCR beta repertoires from hundreds of donors were re-analyzed and high-resolution HLA genotyping was added so that TCR occurrence patterns could be studied. Every repertoire in the discovery cohort had been generated on one and the same sequencing platform.

The germline V gene encodes CDR1 MDHEN and CDR2 SYDVKM. From the cysteine up to the phenylalanine, the CDR3 has a length of 14 residues. Only the CDR3 part of the read is kept: 42 bases, read in frame from the first base. Trimmed from V: 3 bases; trimmed from J: 7 bases; junction bases lacking a gene match: 6. Details on this clone: No cognate antigen has been identified for it. Per-nucleotide qualities are absent, and no much larger clonotype sits a single base away.

The library was prepared using the immunoSEQ multiplex PCR assay. For the multiplex PCR, a mixture combining 60 forward primers for TCR Vbeta segments and 13 reverse primers for TCR Jbeta segments was used. Amplification of the CDR3 region of rearranged TCR beta genes was performed with a multiplex PCR assay on genomic DNA. The Illumina HiSeq System was used to sequence the amplified TCR beta libraries as 87-base-pair reads. As for how the authors treated the data: A later analysis counted 75 million to 100 million unique TCR beta chains across the 650 to 800 repertoires, and 9.5 million to 11 million of these chains were shared by at least two donors. Raw reads were error-corrected and collapsed into unique sequences with a nearest-neighbor algorithm that merged closely related sequences to remove PCR and sequencing errors. Alignment of CDR3 sequences to IMGT reference sequences was used to assign V, D and J gene segments. Each retained sequence needed at least a six-nucleotide match to both a V gene segment and a J gene segment. A rearrangement was called productive if the CDR3 had no stop codons and remained in frame with V and J, and every other rearrangement was called non-productive. Following IMGT convention, CDR3 was defined as the stretch from the second conserved V-encoded cysteine to the conserved J-encoded phenylalanine. In an earlier analysis of more than 550 of the donors, sequences lacking an unambiguous match to a single V gene segment were excluded. An earlier analysis of several hundred of the donors called V segments functional above 56.7% productive rearrangements and segregating when the between-donor standard deviation exceeded 5%. A statistical classification framework was built for diagnosing cytomegalovirus status from the catalog of TCR beta chain sequences. A later analysis assigned V and J genes by comparing TCR nucleotide sequences with IMGT/GENE-DB human TR gene sequences. The TCRdist pipeline was used in a later analysis to assign CDR3 sequences and most-parsimonious VDJ recombination scenarios. In a later analysis, each TCR beta chain was defined by its CDR3 amino acid sequence together with its V-gene family, and reads lacking a unique V-gene family were excluded. In a later analysis, nearly 600 highly shared, low-generation-probability nucleotide sequences were removed to address suspected cross-contamination and a sequencing artifact. In a later analysis, a clonal expansion index was calculated for each public chain from normalized within-repertoire ranks of inferred template counts. In a later analysis, generation probabilities were computed using a VDJ recombination model fitted to out-of-frame rearrangements, and the results were checked against IGoR. A later analysis scored TCR-TCR, TCR-HLA and TCR-CMV co-occurrence with hypergeometric tests, applying a repertoire-size bias correction to TCR pairs. A later analysis estimated false discovery rates by permuting HLA or CMV assignments 20 times. In a later analysis, co-occurring TCRs were grouped using DBSCAN, with TCRdist sequence similarity added in when clustering inside HLA-allele-positive subsets. Repertoires with fewer than 30,000 or more than 120,000 public chains were left out of co-occurrence clustering, as were five repertoires with anomalous nucleotide sharing. Imported from immuneACCESS, the table was reduced by TCRdb to in-frame sequences with V and J called. These copies leave out some clones; in studies compared against another copy, an unresolved V gene accounts for under half, and the cause of the remainder is not known. That table furnishes V, J and clone size, whereas the DNA furnished D and trimming. For this sample the table gives approximately 74,000 clones, of which 60% to 70% were detected only once. The top ten constitute around 6% of the sample.

The research as a whole found: A few of the identified cytomegalovirus-associated TCR beta chains were confirmed in vitro to be specific for cytomegalovirus antigens. In a later analysis, HLA-associated TCR beta chains showed more clonal expansion and lower generation probabilities than non-associated chains that were equally common. The presence/absence analyses assumed that sequencing depth was roughly uniform across donors, and that assumption may not be true. A later analysis reported that several top co-occurrence clusters appeared linked to parvovirus B19, influenza, CMV and Epstein-Barr virus. Correlated functional status among segregating V segments might reflect linkage disequilibrium, but an unknown experimental factor could not be ruled out. Immune exposure information for the cohort was limited to CMV serostatus. The classifier was reported to diagnose cytomegalovirus status with high specificity and sensitivity in both the original cohort and the validation cohort. The authors suggested that the approach could potentially be extended to other disease states and immunological phenotypes. This cohort had only TCR beta chains sequenced, and the lack of alpha or paired-chain data limited which features could be detected. The sequencing pipeline was judged likely to have produced a cluster of highly shared sequence variants as a technical artifact. In a later analysis, TCR association rates were found to vary across HLA loci, with the most associated TCRs seen for DRB1 alleles and the fewest for HLA-C alleles. Roughly 15 rarely observed V segments, including chromosome 9 orphons, were excluded from the earlier analysis of about 600 of the donors because counts were too low. A total of fewer than 200 TCR beta chains were listed by the study as associated with cytomegalovirus. In a later genetic analysis, fewer N-insertions in productive TCRs were reported among donors in an Asian-associated ancestry cluster than the 666-donor mean. A later analysis associated about 17,000 TCR beta sequences with specific HLA alleles at a false discovery rate of 0.05. Most TCR sequences were seen in very few donors, while some public TCRs were found in many individuals. HLA typing was unavailable for some donors at each locus, so association tests used only the typed subset. In a later genetic analysis, a missense DCLRE1C variant was associated with V-gene and J-gene trimming of TCR beta chains, and the association was replicated in an independent cohort. A further reported finding was that TCR beta sequences accurately predicted the HLA-A and HLA-B alleles for most subjects in the first cohort. Assigning TCR associations to individual alleles was difficult when HLA alleles, especially DR and DQ, strongly co-occurred. The 87-base-pair reads could not distinguish some IMGT-functional V segments, including TRBV6-2 and TRBV6-3, so those segments were excluded. A later analysis found that most CMV-associated TCR beta chains appeared HLA-restricted, with HLA associations seemingly driven largely by CMV exposure. An earlier analysis of approximately 540 of the donors showed that most TCR beta V segments appeared in productive rearrangements either about 87% or about 30% of the time, which broadly matched IMGT annotations.

The cohort consisted of some 670 healthy bone marrow donors. At the time of sampling, all cohort members were nominally healthy, though unrecorded immune exposures were likely present. The donor was CMV seropositive and was included in the group of 250 to 300 seropositive cohort members. A peripheral blood sample was collected from each donor, and TCR beta sequencing was performed on peripheral blood mononuclear cells. Genomic DNA was extracted from the blood cell samples with the Qiagen DNeasy Blood Extraction Kit. The specimen sequenced was PBMCs. The rearrangement joined TRBV28 to TRBJ2-7, with TRBD2 matching 10 junction bases. The TCR comes from a man younger than 40 in good health and CMV-seropositive. This receptor carries the CDR3 CASSLELAGREQYF. Here is the DNA: TGTGCCAGCAGTTTGGAACTAGCGGGGAGGGAGCAGTACTTC.